The clone carrying this T cell receptor beta chain showed up just a few times. The data were obtained in a study of blood T cell repertoires in COVID-19. Study-wide background: COVID-19 samples collected from the United States, Italy and Spain covered acute and convalescent phases. PBMCs, B-cell-depleted T cells, or T cells were the source of the cDNA or gDNA that made up the material.

Per the original data handling: Estimated nucleated cell counts came from reference gene primer amplification. Method: immunoSEQ multiplex PCR; TCRdb's copy keeps in-frame clones and lacks some. D and trimming come from the DNA, and the V and J calls and clone size come from that table. Here the sample spans 90,000 to 130,000 clones, 65% to 80% being singletons. V lost 1 base, J lost 8 bases, and 4 bases stayed unmatched. The CDR3 consists of 13 residues. Germline V lookup: CDR1 MGHRA, CDR2 YSYEKL. Sequencing input: peripheral blood. The chain has TRBV4-1 and TRBJ1-2, with 7 bases identical to TRBD1. The sequence was collected from a woman aged 40 to 55 with acute or convalescent COVID-19. CDR3 amino acids: CASSQGTGEGYTF. The CDR3 DNA reads TGCGCCAGCAGCCAAGGTACAGGGGAGGGCTACACCTTC.